A single sample gave rise to the 26 T cell receptor beta chains below, sequenced in a study of CD8 T cells in Susac syndrome. cDNA came from around 0.54 to 1 ug RNA primed by random hexamers. One entry per CDR3 protein, called by TCRdb with MiXCR from the immunoSEQ multiplex PCR reads. This sample yields a few hundred thousand distinct CDR3 sequences, of which about nine tenths are seen a single time; around 0.18% belongs to the top ten. The sample was CD8+ T cells from PBMCs. These receptors were collected from a human donor with multiple sclerosis.

CDR3 sequence (DNA): TGTGCCAGCAGCTCTGGGGTTTTCGGTAATCAGCCCCAGCATTTT. It specifies CASSSGVFGNQPQHF. The J gene is TRBJ1-5, the V gene TRBV7-2; D is undetermined. Between the trimmed V and J ends, which lost 4 bases and 4 bases, there was a span of 14 bases. Germline values: CDR1 SGHTA, CDR2 FQGNSA. The CDR3 sequence is 15 residues long.

The rearrangement links TRBV18 to TRBJ2-1; 10 bases line up with TRBD2. Germline V lookup: CDR1 KGHSH, CDR2 LQKENI. This CDR3 has 16 residues. The V and J ends lost 3 bases and 7 bases, in that order; junction bases with no gene match: 9. CDR3 protein: CASSPPASGSRNEQFF. CDR3 coding DNA: TGTGCCAGCTCACCCCCAGCTAGCGGGAGTCGGAATGAGCAGTTCTTC.

This chain links TRBV20-1 with TRBJ2-3; the match to TRBD1 covers 10 bases. The length of the CDR3 is 15 residues. The germline CDR1 and CDR2 sequences are DFQATT and SNEGSKA (reference sequence). Germline trimming cut 6 bases from V and 4 bases from J; bases unmatched to any gene: 10. The CDR3 spells CSAWRGQGRADTQYF. DNA of the CDR3: TGCAGTGCGTGGAGGGGACAGGGGAGGGCAGATACGCAGTATTTT.

The chain couples TRBV6-6 to TRBJ2-3; a weak D match, TRBD2 (6 bases). The CDR3 runs to 15 residues. The germline V gene encodes CDR1 MNHNY and CDR2 SVGAGI (reference sequence). Trimming stripped 5 bases from V and 1 base from J, with 13 bases between. CDR3 sequence: CASSHLGGGTDTQYF. CDR3 bases: TGTGCCAGCAGTCATCTAGGCGGGGGCACAGATACGCAGTATTTT.

This clonotype came up once. The chain has TRBV29-1 and TRBJ2-1; D possibly corresponds to TRBD1 (5 bases). Trimming took 3 bases from V and 6 from J, leaving 15 bases between them. This CDR3 comprises 14 residues. Germline values: CDR1 SQVTM, CDR2 ANQGSEA. The CDR3 nucleotides read TGCAGCGTTGATCCGGCCATCCAGGGCAATGAGCAGTTCTTC. Encoded protein: CSVDPAIQGNEQFF.

The rearrangement uses TRBV20-1 and TRBJ2-1; D is unresolved. The V end lost 6 bases, the J end lost 9 bases, and 12 bases lay between the germline ends. This CDR3 region has 11 residues. The germline V gene encodes CDR1 DFQATT and CDR2 SNEGSKA (reference sequence). The CDR3 is CSAPSWGEQFF. The DNA of the CDR3 is TGCAGTGCACCCTCCTGGGGTGAGCAGTTCTTC.

The chain has TRBV6-2 or TRBV6-3 and TRBJ2-7; TRBD2 matches at 7 bases. J lost 2 bases, V lost 5 bases, and 3 bases had no gene match. CDR3 length: 13 residues. Looked up from germline, CDR1 is MNHEY and CDR2 is SVGEGT. The CDR3: CASSRTSPYEQYF. The CDR3 region has the DNA TGTGCCAGCAGTCGGACTAGTCCCTACGAGCAGTACTTC.

The genes are TRBV28 and TRBJ1-2, with D hard to call. Trimming stripped 5 bases from V and 7 bases from J, with 17 bases between. From germline, CDR1 is MDHEN and CDR2 SYDVKM. The CDR3 consists of 14 residues. The CDR3 coding sequence is TGTGCCAGCAGTCTACTACGGGGAGAGTTTGGCTACACCTTC. Translated, it gives CASSLLRGEFGYTF.

The V call is TRBV19, the J call TRBJ2-3; 12 positions match TRBD2. J was trimmed by 4 bases and V by 5 bases; bases with no gene match: 7. The CDR3 contains 16 residues. Per the germline V gene, CDR1 is LNHDA and CDR2 is SQIVND (reference sequence). The CDR3: CASSVLAGGAADTQYF. CDR3 bases: TGTGCCAGTAGTGTACTAGCGGGGGGCGCCGCAGATACGCAGTATTTT.

The chain couples TRBV5-6 to TRBJ2-1; 10 bases match TRBD2. This CDR3 region has 17 residues. V shed 2 bases, J shed 6 bases, and the junction held 11 bases outside the gene matches. The germline V gene has CDR1 SGHDT and CDR2 YYEEEE. The DNA of the CDR3 is TGTGCCAGCAGCTTTGGGGTAGTTACTAGCGGGATCAATGAGCAGTTCTTC. Translation gives CASSFGVVTSGINEQFF. Supplemented by reference TRBV5-6 and TRBJ2-1, the full variable domain reads DAGVTQSPTHLIKTRGQQVTLRCSPKSGHDTVSWYQQALGQGPQFIFQYYEEEERQRGNFPDRFSGHQFPNYSSELNVNALLLGDSALYLCASSFGVVTSGINEQFFGPGTRLTVL.

The V call is TRBV4-2, the J call TRBJ1-3; the D is unclear. CDR1 is LGHNA and CDR2 is YNFKEQ in the germline V gene. Trimming took 2 bases from V and 0 from J, leaving 8 bases between them. This CDR3 contains 15 residues. CDR3 DNA sequence: TGTGCCAGCAGCCAATCCTCCCGCTCTGGAAACACCATATATTTT. Protein product: CASSQSSRSGNTIYF.

This clonotype was seen only a few times. This sequence joins TRBV20-1 and TRBJ1-1; D is unclear. Per the germline V gene, CDR1 is DFQATT and CDR2 is SNEGSKA (reference sequence). This CDR3 is 11 amino acids long. Between the trimmed V and J ends, which lost 3 bases and 5 bases, there was a span of 7 bases. The DNA for the CDR3 is TGCAGTGCTAGTGAGGGTACTGAAGCTTTCTTT. It encodes CSASEGTEAFF.

The gene calls are TRBV5-1 and TRBJ2-7; 15 bases fit TRBD2. V lost 0 bases and J lost 1; bases outside the gene matches: 2. The CDR3 runs to 17 residues. CDR1 SGHRS and CDR2 YFSETQ come from the germline V gene. This chain's CDR3 is CASSLAGLAGGSYEQYF. CDR3 nucleotides: TGCGCCAGCAGCTTGGCGGGACTAGCGGGGGGATCCTACGAGCAGTACTTC.

The V and J genes are TRBV5-8 and TRBJ2-3; D is tentatively TRBD1 or TRBD2 (5 bases each). Between the trimmed V and J ends, which lost 1 base and 1 base, there was a span of 19 bases. Germline CDR1 is SGHTS and CDR2 is YDEGEE. The CDR3 has 18 amino acids. The CDR3 DNA follows: TGTGCCAGCAGCTTGAGGGGAGCTAGCCCATTTCGCACAGATACGCAGTATTTT. Translating it yields CASSLRGASPFRTDTQYF.

This clonotype turned up a few times. This sequence joins TRBV6-2 or TRBV6-3 and TRBJ2-2; 8 bases map to TRBD1. With V trimmed by 2 bases and J by 2 bases, 1 base remained unmatched. Germline CDR1 MNHEY, CDR2 SVGEGT. The CDR3 loop spans 15 amino acids. CDR3 bases: TGTGCCAGCAGTTACGACAGGGGCAACACCGGGGAGCTGTTTTTT. This codes for CASSYDRGNTGELFF.

The rearrangement joins TRBV21-1 to TRBJ1-1; the tabulated D call, TRBD1, remains unverified against the DNA. TRBV21-1 is a listed pseudogene. The CDR3 totals 20 residues. CDR3 sequence (DNA): TGTGCCAGCAGCAAAAGGATAACGGCGGGGGCTCTAAAGGGGAACACTGAAGCTTTCTTT. Its translation: CASSKRITAGALKGNTEAFF.

This rearrangement joins TRBV15 to TRBJ1-6, with D tentatively TRBD1 (5 bases). The V and J ends lost 11 bases and 7 bases respectively, with 15 bases between them. Germline V gene lookup returns CDR1 LNHNV and CDR2 YYDKDF (reference sequence). There are 13 residues in the CDR3. The CDR3, as DNA: TGTGCCGCATCCTGGGACTCAAATTCACCCCTCCACTTT. Its protein is CAASWDSNSPLHF.

This clonotype appeared a single time. V and J are TRBV6-6 and TRBJ2-3, with 11 bases identical to TRBD2. Germline lookup yields CDR1 MNHNY and CDR2 SVGAGI (reference sequence). CDR3 size: 16 residues. V lost 2 bases and J lost 5; bases outside the gene matches: 6. CDR3 sequence reads: CASSYLAGGRGDTQYF. The CDR3 DNA reads as TGTGCCAGCAGTTACCTAGCGGGAGGACGGGGAGATACGCAGTATTTT.

V usage is TRBV11-2 and J usage is TRBJ2-7; the match to TRBD2 covers 13 bases. V was pared by 5 bases and J by 4 bases, with 5 bases of the junction left unmatched. The germline V gene encodes CDR1 SGHAT and CDR2 FQNNGV. The CDR3 length is 15 residues. CDR3 DNA sequence: TGTGCCAGCAGCACCTGGACTAGCGGGAGTTACGAGCAGTACTTC. This gives the protein CASSTWTSGSYEQYF.

This chain uses TRBV14 with TRBJ2-7; D call uncertain. Per the germline V gene, CDR1 is SGHDN and CDR2 is FVKESK. V was clipped by 3 bases and J by 2 bases, with 11 bases between them. There are 14 residues in the CDR3. CDR3 in amino acids: CASSQEFLPYEQYF. The CDR3, as DNA: TGTGCCAGCAGCCAGGAGTTTCTCCCCTACGAGCAGTACTTC.

This chain links TRBV5-5 with TRBJ2-4; TRBD1 might be the D (6 bases). The CDR3 totals 14 residues. V was cut by 0 bases and J by 6 bases, with 10 bases left in between. Germline CDR1 SGHKS, CDR2 YYEKEE (reference sequence). The chain's CDR3 is CASSLAGDGNIQYF. DNA for the CDR3: TGTGCCAGCAGCTTGGCAGGGGATGGAAACATTCAGTACTTC.

This chain connects TRBV4-3 to TRBJ2-1, with 7 bases identical to TRBD1. This CDR3 has 14 amino acids. J lost 5 bases, V lost 2 bases, and 3 bases had no gene match. Germline loops: CDR1 LGHNA, CDR2 YSLEER. CDR3 in amino acids: CASSQSTGDNEQFF. The CDR3 bases are TGCGCCAGCAGCCAATCCACAGGGGACAATGAGCAGTTCTTC.

The CDR3 sequence is CSAGKRPPIQETQYF. CDR3 nucleotide sequence: TGCAGCGCAGGCAAGCGGCCGCCTATCCAAGAGACCCAGTACTTC. This chain connects TRBV20-1 to TRBJ2-5; D is possibly TRBD2 (5 bases). From germline, CDR1 is DFQATT and CDR2 SNEGSKA (reference sequence). This CDR3 contains 15 residues.

The chain is built from TRBV30 and TRBJ2-7, with 13 bases fitting TRBD2. With 1 base clipped from V and 1 base from J, the junction kept 7 bases outside the gene matches. There are 17 residues in the CDR3. The germline V gene has CDR1 GTSNPN and CDR2 SVGIG (reference sequence). The CDR3 spells CAWSGFGTSGKSYEQYF. Here the CDR3 DNA reads TGTGCCTGGAGTGGTTTCGGGACTAGCGGGAAGTCCTACGAGCAGTACTTC.

As DNA, the CDR3 is TGCGCCAGCAGCTCGGGGGCGGCCCTTGAAAAACTGTTTTTT. This sequence encodes CASSSGAALEKLFF. The V gene is TRBV5-1, the J gene TRBJ1-4; possible D gene TRBD1, 6 bases. The length of the CDR3 is 14 residues. Germline CDR1 reads SGHRS; CDR2 reads YFSETQ. Trimming took 3 bases from V and 7 from J, leaving 13 bases between them.

The chain employs TRBV27 and TRBJ2-1; D remains ambiguous. The length of the CDR3 is 14 residues. The germline V gene encodes CDR1 MNHEY and CDR2 SMNVEV (reference sequence). V lost 4 bases to trimming and J lost 5 bases, with 12 bases between them. The CDR3 sequence: CASSSYQANNEQFF. The CDR3 coding sequence is TGTGCCAGCAGTTCGTACCAAGCGAACAATGAGCAGTTCTTC.